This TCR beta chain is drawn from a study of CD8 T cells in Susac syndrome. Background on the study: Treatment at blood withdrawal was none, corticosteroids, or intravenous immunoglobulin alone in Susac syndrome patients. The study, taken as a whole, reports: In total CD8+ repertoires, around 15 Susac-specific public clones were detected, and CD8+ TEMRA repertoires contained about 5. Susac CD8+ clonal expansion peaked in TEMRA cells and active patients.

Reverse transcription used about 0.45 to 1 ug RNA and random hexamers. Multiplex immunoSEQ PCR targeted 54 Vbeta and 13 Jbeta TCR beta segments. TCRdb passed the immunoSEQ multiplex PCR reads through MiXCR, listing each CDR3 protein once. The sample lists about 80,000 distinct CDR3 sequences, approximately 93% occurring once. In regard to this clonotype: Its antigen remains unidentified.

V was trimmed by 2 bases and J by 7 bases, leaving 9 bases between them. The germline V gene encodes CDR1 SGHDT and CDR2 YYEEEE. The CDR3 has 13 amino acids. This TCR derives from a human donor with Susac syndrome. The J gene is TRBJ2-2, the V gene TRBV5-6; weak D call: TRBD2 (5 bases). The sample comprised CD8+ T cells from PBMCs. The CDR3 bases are TGTGCCAGCAGCTTCGCGGGTGGCGGGGAGCTGTTTTTT. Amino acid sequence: CASSFAGGGELFF.